The rows below give T cell receptor beta chains drawn from one sample of a study of cytomegalovirus exposure and HLA in healthy donors. Assay: immunoSEQ multiplex PCR; the TCRdb copy retains only in-frame clones and omits some. This table holds 150,000 or so clones, roughly four fifths found once. Sequencing input: PBMCs. All receptors derive from a woman in her thirties or forties in good health and CMV-seronegative. The CDR3 runs from the conserved cysteine through the conserved F or W. A D gene is named only where the DNA matches it firmly. Some rows have no size entry. The others give once, few or many, or a class for an expanded clone.

cdr3_length: 14
v_call: TRBV28
d_call: TRBD1
j_call: TRBJ1-2
clone_size: -
cdr3_nt: TGTGCCAGCACCCTCGACAGGGCCCGGCGGGGCTACACCTTC
cdr3_aa: CASTLDRARRGYTF

cdr3_length: 14
v_call: TRBV27
d_call: TRBD2
j_call: TRBJ2-2
clone_size: -
cdr3_nt: TGTGCCAGCAGTTGGGGACTAAACACCGGGGAGCTGTTTTTT
cdr3_aa: CASSWGLNTGELFF

cdr3_length: 17
v_call: TRBV28
d_call: -
j_call: TRBJ1-5
clone_size: -
cdr3_nt: TGTGCCAGCGTCGGTGCCGGGGGGCGCGGAATCGGTCAGCCCCAGCATTTT
cdr3_aa: CASVGAGGRGIGQPQHF

cdr3_length: 17
v_call: TRBV7-8
d_call: -
j_call: TRBJ1-2
clone_size: once
cdr3_nt: TGTGCCAGCAGCGACAGTAGGTTTGGGGGCCCCCTCGGTGGCTACACCTTC
cdr3_aa: CASSDSRFGGPLGGYTF

cdr3_length: 11
v_call: TRBV29-1
d_call: -
j_call: TRBJ1-1
clone_size: -
cdr3_nt: TGCAGCGTTTCCAGGAACACTGAAGCTTTCTTT
cdr3_aa: CSVSRNTEAFF

cdr3_length: 12
v_call: TRBV5-6
d_call: -
j_call: TRBJ2-2
clone_size: -
cdr3_nt: TGTGCCAGCAGCTTCAGGTCCGGGGAGCTGTTTTTT
cdr3_aa: CASSFRSGELFF

cdr3_length: 16
v_call: TRBV9
d_call: TRBD1
j_call: TRBJ2-3
clone_size: -
cdr3_nt: TGTGCCAGCAGCCCTTGGGACAGGGAGGCGGCAGATACGCAGTATTTT
cdr3_aa: CASSPWDREAADTQYF

cdr3_length: 14
v_call: TRBV2
d_call: TRBD1
j_call: TRBJ2-3
clone_size: -
cdr3_nt: TGTGCCAGCTCCCCGGGACAGGGTACAGATACGCAGTATTTT
cdr3_aa: CASSPGQGTDTQYF

cdr3_length: 10
v_call: TRBV29-1
d_call: TRBD2
j_call: TRBJ2-1
clone_size: -
cdr3_nt: TGCAGCGGGGGGGGCAATGAGCAGTTCTTC
cdr3_aa: CSGGGNEQFF

cdr3_length: 14
v_call: TRBV5-6
d_call: -
j_call: TRBJ2-1
clone_size: -
cdr3_nt: TGTGCCAGCACCTTGCTACAGGGTTTGGATGAGCAGTTCTTC
cdr3_aa: CASTLLQGLDEQFF

cdr3_length: 16
v_call: TRBV14
d_call: -
j_call: TRBJ2-5
clone_size: -
cdr3_nt: TGTGCCAGCAGCCAAGAGGGGGCCGTGTACCAAGAGACCCAGTACTTC
cdr3_aa: CASSQEGAVYQETQYF

cdr3_length: 16
v_call: TRBV7-8
d_call: TRBD2
j_call: TRBJ2-5
clone_size: -
cdr3_nt: TGTGCCAGCAGCTTAGAGGGAGCGGGAGGGAGAGAGACCCAGTACTTC
cdr3_aa: CASSLEGAGGRETQYF

cdr3_length: 17
v_call: TRBV4-2
d_call: TRBD1
j_call: TRBJ1-2
clone_size: -
cdr3_nt: TGTGCCAGCAGCCAAGAAACTTATCTGGGACAGGGCTATGGCTACACCTTC
cdr3_aa: CASSQETYLGQGYGYTF

cdr3_length: 16
v_call: TRBV27
d_call: TRBD2
j_call: TRBJ2-1
clone_size: -
cdr3_nt: TGTGCCAGCAGTTTTTCGGGACTAGCGGGAGCTAATGAGCAGTTCTTC
cdr3_aa: CASSFSGLAGANEQFF